Each of the 16 T cell receptor beta chains below was sequenced from the same sample in a study of cytomegalovirus exposure and HLA in healthy donors. Measured with immunoSEQ multiplex PCR; TCRdb has only the in-frame clones, and not every one. Among around 250,000 clones, around 90% were seen once, and the ten largest hold under 0.4%. Input material: PBMCs. These receptors all stem from a woman aged 18 to 35 in good health and CMV-seronegative.

This sequence joins TRBV15 and TRBJ1-1, with D perhaps TRBD1 (5 bases). Trimming stripped 3 bases from V and 0 bases from J, with 5 bases between. CDR3 size: 13 residues. Germline CDR1 LNHNV, CDR2 YYDKDF (reference sequence). CDR3 protein: CATSRTVNTEAFF. DNA of the CDR3: TGTGCCACCAGCAGGACAGTGAACACTGAAGCTTTCTTT.

V and J are TRBV18 and TRBJ1-2, with 7 bases fitting TRBD1. Per germline, CDR1 KGHSH and CDR2 LQKENI. This CDR3 comprises 14 residues. J was trimmed by 6 bases and V by 3 bases; bases with no gene match: 7. CDR3 amino acids: CASSPTTGADGYTF. The CDR3 DNA sequence: TGTGCCAGCTCACCTACCACAGGGGCGGATGGCTACACCTTC.

CDR3 region: CASSRTGHNYEQYF. The CDR3 DNA sequence: TGTGCCAGCAGTCGTACGGGACACAACTACGAGCAGTACTTC. V and J are TRBV7-3 and TRBJ2-7, with D tentatively TRBD1 (6 bases). CDR1 and CDR2 (germline): SGHTA, FQGTGA. The CDR3 runs 14 residues. V lost 6 bases to trimming and J lost 3 bases, with 15 bases between them.

This clone was seen more than once but under ten times. The chain joins TRBV25-1 to TRBJ1-5; D is uncertain. Germline assignment: CDR1 MGHDK and CDR2 SYGVNS. This CDR3 is 10 amino acids long. The CDR3, as DNA: TGTGGATTCCACAGCACGCCCCAGCATTTT. Amino acids: CGFHSTPQHF.

CDR3 nucleotide sequence: TGCAGCGTTGAAGTCGGCAGGGTGGACACTGAAGCTTTCTTT. Translation gives CSVEVGRVDTEAFF. The genes are TRBV29-1 and TRBJ1-1; TRBD1 might be the D (5 bases). The germline V gene has CDR1 SQVTM and CDR2 ANQGSEA. The CDR3 runs 14 residues. V was shortened by 1 base and J by 3 bases, with 12 bases between the two germline ends.

The V call is TRBV11-3, the J call TRBJ2-2, with a possible D match to TRBD1 (6 bases). V was pared by 9 bases and J by 3 bases, with 14 bases between. The CDR3 spans 14 residues. Per germline, CDR1 SGHNT and CDR2 YENEEA. The DNA for the CDR3 is TGTGCCAGTAAACAGGGTGATGACACCGGGGAGCTGTTTTTT. As protein: CASKQGDDTGELFF.

As DNA, the CDR3 is TGTGCCAACGTACCTGAACAGGGAAGTTTGGTCCCTCGTGACGAGCAGTACGTC. Translated, it gives CANVPEQGSLVPRDEQYV. V usage is TRBV5-6 and J usage is TRBJ2-7; D is possibly TRBD1 (6 bases). Germline CDR1 and CDR2: SGHDT and YYEEEE. Trimming took 9 bases from V and 5 from J, leaving 33 bases between them. The CDR3 covers 18 residues.

The chain employs TRBV7-9 and TRBJ1-1; TRBD1 might be the D (5 bases). The CDR3 has 13 residues. Germline V CDR1 and CDR2: SEHNR, FQNEAQ (reference sequence). V was trimmed by 4 bases and J by 11 bases, leaving 17 bases between them. The CDR3, as DNA: TGTGCCAGCAGCTCAGATCAGGGTAGCGGGGCTTTCTTT. It specifies CASSSDQGSGAFF.

The chain has TRBV25-1 and TRBJ2-1; 9 nucleotides agree with TRBD2. Germline V lookup: CDR1 MGHDK, CDR2 SYGVNS. Trimming took 1 base from V and 0 from J; bases not matched to a gene: 4. The CDR3 is made up of 17 amino acids. The CDR3 is CASSESGAGGSYNEQFF. The CDR3 DNA reads as TGTGCCAGCAGTGAATCAGGAGCGGGGGGCTCCTACAATGAGCAGTTCTTC.

The gene calls are TRBV7-9 and TRBJ1-6; 8 bases match TRBD1. The V gene's germline CDR1 is SEHNR and CDR2 FQNEAQ (reference sequence). J lost 5 bases, V lost 4 bases, and 4 bases had no gene match. This CDR3 contains 15 residues. CDR3 in DNA: TGTGCCAGCAGCTCCGACAGGGGAAATAATTCACCCCTCCACTTT. This codes for CASSSDRGNNSPLHF. Combining the CDR3 with reference TRBV7-9 and TRBJ1-6 gives the whole variable domain DTGVSQNPRHKITKRGQNVTFRCDPISEHNRLYWYRQTLGQGPEFLTYFQNEAQLEKSRLLSDRFSAERPKGSFSTLEIQRTEQGDSAMYLCASSSDRGNNSPLHFGNGTRLTVT.

This clone is a singleton in its sample. The J gene is TRBJ1-5, the V gene TRBV6-6; possible D gene TRBD1, 6 bases. The CDR3 contains 15 residues. From germline, CDR1 is MNHNY and CDR2 SVGAGI (reference sequence). V was trimmed by 2 bases and J by 7 bases, leaving 15 bases between them. Written as DNA, the CDR3 is TGTGCCAGCAGTTACGATGGGGGCGGGGGCCAGCCCCAGCATTTT. This codes for CASSYDGGGGQPQHF.

The genes are TRBV28 and TRBJ1-2; D is undetermined. Germline V gene lookup returns CDR1 MDHEN and CDR2 SYDVKM. The CDR3 loop spans 13 amino acids. V was pared by 8 bases and J by 4 bases, with 14 bases between. CDR3 bases: TGTGCCAGCCGCCTTCTGGAGGGCTATGGCTACACCTTC. Translating it yields CASRLLEGYGYTF.

V gene TRBV6-6 combines with J gene TRBJ2-1; TRBD2 agrees at 14 bases. Unmatched junction bases numbered 7, after V lost 6 bases and J lost 9 bases. The CDR3 runs to 15 residues. Germline loops: CDR1 MNHNY, CDR2 SVGAGI (reference sequence). As DNA, the CDR3 is TGTGCCAGCAGCCTCGGGACTAGCGGGGGTCTTGAGCAGTTCTTC. Its translation: CASSLGTSGGLEQFF.

The chain carries TRBV4-3 and TRBJ2-5; 9 nucleotides line up with TRBD1. Germline V gene lookup returns CDR1 LGHNA and CDR2 YSLEER. Trimming removed 4 bases from V and 2 bases from J; junction bases left unmatched: 8. The CDR3 covers 16 residues. As DNA, the CDR3 is TGCGCCAGCAGCCTAAGTGGGACAGGGTTACAAGAGACCCAGTACTTC. It encodes CASSLSGTGLQETQYF.

The chain is built from TRBV27 and TRBJ1-1; a weak D match, TRBD1 (5 bases). The V end was cut by 5 bases, the J end by 4 bases, with 11 bases between. The CDR3 consists of 13 residues. Germline CDR1 reads MNHEY; CDR2 reads SMNVEV (reference sequence). Here the CDR3 DNA reads TGTGCCAGCAGTCGACAGCCGTTCACTGAAGCTTTCTTT. Its protein product is CASSRQPFTEAFF.

This sequence joins TRBV7-9 and TRBJ2-7; possible D gene TRBD1, 6 bases. Germline values: CDR1 SEHNR, CDR2 FQNEAQ (reference sequence). Between the trimmed V and J ends, which lost 5 bases and 4 bases, there was a span of 24 bases. There are 17 residues in the CDR3. CDR3 protein: CASSHAGFRDTVYEQYF. The CDR3 nucleotides are TGTGCCAGCAGCCACGCGGGTTTTCGGGACACAGTTTACGAGCAGTACTTC.